This TCR beta chain originates from a study of T cell responses to AZD1222 COVID-19 vaccine. Measured with immunoSEQ multiplex PCR; TCRdb has only the in-frame clones, and not every one. Reported are about 140,000 clones; the ten largest clones contain 2% to 2.5%. V lost 4 bases, J lost 2 bases, and 0 bases stayed unmatched. The CDR3 loop spans 14 amino acids. CDR1 SGHTA and CDR2 FQGNSA come from the germline V gene. Sequencing was performed on peripheral blood. The V and J genes are TRBV7-2 and TRBJ2-7, with 12 bases lining up with TRBD2. The receptor comes from an adult in good health. CDR3 loop: CASSSSGGAYEQYF. CDR3 bases: TGTGCCAGCAGCTCTAGCGGGGGGGCCTACGAGCAGTACTTC.